The 17 T cell receptor beta chains in this list originate from one sample, sequenced in a study of response to subunit inactivated influenza vaccine. TCRdb recomputed calls from the RT-PCR reads with MiXCR, one row per CDR3 protein. This table holds approximately 170,000 distinct CDR3 sequences, 12% found once. The sample also formed part of further work on T cells expressing NK-cell markers. That report notes: 5'RACE template switching with UMIs generated TCR beta cDNA.

The specimen comprised CD8+ T cells sorted from PBMCs, sampled 11 to 12 days after vaccination. Receptor source: a man aged 45 to 65 who received an inactivated influenza vaccine.

In its sample, this clonotype was seen once. The chain has TRBV5-5 and TRBJ2-3; 8 bases are shared with TRBD2. Per the germline V gene, CDR1 is SGHKS and CDR2 is YYEKEE (reference sequence). Germline trimming cut 3 bases from V and 3 bases from J; bases unmatched to any gene: 6. CDR3 size: 15 residues. The CDR3 loop reads CASSYTSGLTDTQYF. As DNA, the CDR3 is TGTGCCAGCAGCTATACTAGCGGCCTTACAGATACGCAGTATTTT.

This clonotype was picked up a small number of times. The chain employs TRBV20-1 and TRBJ1-6, with a weak D call TRBD1 (5 bases). Germline V CDR1 and CDR2: DFQATT, SNEGSKA (reference sequence). The CDR3 loop spans 13 amino acids. V lost 4 bases to trimming and J lost 8 bases, with 12 bases between them. The CDR3 loop reads CSAKKIGDSPLHF. The DNA of the CDR3 is TGCAGTGCTAAAAAGATAGGGGATTCACCCCTCCACTTT.

The genes are TRBV7-9 and TRBJ2-7; D is uncertain. CDR3 length equals 14 residues. Germline loops: CDR1 SEHNR, CDR2 FQNEAQ (reference sequence). V was trimmed by 4 bases and J by 6 bases, leaving 16 bases between them. Here the CDR3 DNA reads TGTGCCAGCAGCTCCAGAGACACCCCTCGCGAGCAGTACTTC. This gives the protein CASSSRDTPREQYF.

The rearrangement uses TRBV12-3 or TRBV12-4 and TRBJ2-3; 10 bases align to TRBD2. With V trimmed by 5 bases and J by 5 bases, 4 bases remained unmatched. The CDR3 has 14 residues. The CDR3 DNA reads as TGTGCCAGCAGTCCTCAGCGGGGGGGAGATACGCAGTATTTT. This sequence encodes CASSPQRGGDTQYF.

This chain connects TRBV7-7 to TRBJ2-2; TRBD1 is a possible D gene (5 bases). The germline V and J ends were trimmed by 4 bases and 1 base, with 25 bases remaining between them. The length of the CDR3 is 20 residues. Germline V gene sequence: CDR1 SSHAT, CDR2 FNYEAQ (reference sequence). The CDR3 spells CASSSTLLINVGLNTGELFF. CDR3 in DNA: TGTGCCAGCAGCTCTACACTTTTGATAAATGTGGGGCTGAACACCGGGGAGCTGTTTTTT.

As DNA, the CDR3 is TGTGCCAGCACCGTGCTAGTGGACAGGTTAAATCAGCCCCAGCATTTT. It encodes CASTVLVDRLNQPQHF. The chain couples TRBV6-1 to TRBJ1-5; the match to TRBD1 covers 7 bases. The CDR3 runs to 16 residues. The V and J ends lost 7 bases and 4 bases, in that order; junction bases with no gene match: 13. The germline gives CDR1 MNHNS, CDR2 SASEGT.

This clonotype was counted at least ten times. The V gene is TRBV20-1, the J gene TRBJ2-3; TRBD2 matches 14 bases. V lost 3 bases to trimming and J lost 5 bases; unmatched junction nucleotides: 4. Germline V gene sequence: CDR1 DFQATT, CDR2 SNEGSKA (reference sequence). This CDR3 region has 15 residues. In DNA form, the CDR3 reads TGCAGTGCTAGGGGGACTAGCGGGAGATTAGATACGCAGTATTTT. Protein: CSARGTSGRLDTQYF.

As regards this clonotype: A much bigger clone sits one base away, suggesting this may be a read error. The chain combines TRBV28 with TRBJ2-7; 7 nucleotides align to TRBD1. The germline gives CDR1 MDHEN, CDR2 SYDVKM. V lost 8 bases to trimming and J lost 3 bases; unmatched junction nucleotides: 10. This CDR3 contains 14 residues. The CDR3 bases are TGTGCCAGCGGTATACAGGGGATCAGCTACGAGCAGTACTTC. Amino acids: CASGIQGISYEQYF.

This clonotype was counted a few times. The chain joins TRBV25-1 to TRBJ2-7, with 10 bases lining up with TRBD1. The CDR3 is 14 residues long. CDR1 and CDR2 from the germline V gene are MGHDK and SYGVNS. The trim removed 5 bases at V and 3 bases at J, leaving 4 bases unmatched. The CDR3 sequence is CASSTWTGGYEQYF. In DNA form, the CDR3 reads TGTGCCAGCAGTACATGGACAGGGGGCTACGAGCAGTACTTC.

In its sample, this clonotype was seen a few times. The chain combines TRBV10-3 with TRBJ2-1; D perhaps matches TRBD2 (5 bases). In germline, CDR1 is ENHRY, CDR2 SYGVKD. The V gene lost 0 bases and the J gene lost 4 bases, with 13 bases spanning the gap. This CDR3 has 16 amino acids. CDR3 residues: CAISESIGVLYNEQFF. The CDR3 region has the DNA TGTGCCATCAGTGAGTCGATCGGGGTTCTTTACAATGAGCAGTTCTTC.

This clonotype was counted between two and nine times. The chain has TRBV24-1 and TRBJ2-1; 10 positions agree with TRBD1. Germline CDR1 reads KGHDR; CDR2 reads SFDVKD. With 3 bases clipped from V and 3 bases from J, the junction kept 4 bases outside the gene matches. CDR3 length equals 16 residues. CDR3 sequence: CATSDTDRGLYNEQFF. The CDR3 region has the DNA TGTGCCACCAGTGATACCGACAGGGGGCTCTACAATGAGCAGTTCTTC.

This clonotype was seen a single time. The chain is built from TRBV10-3 and TRBJ2-1; the match to TRBD1 covers 9 bases. Germline values: CDR1 ENHRY, CDR2 SYGVKD. This CDR3 has 13 residues. Trimming took 6 bases from V and 7 from J; bases not matched to a gene: 4. CDR3 nucleotides: TGTGCCATCAGCCCCGGGACAGGGAATGAGCAGTTCTTC. The encoded protein is CAISPGTGNEQFF.

A few counts support this clonotype. V usage is TRBV27 and J usage is TRBJ2-5; D uncertain. This CDR3 has 13 residues. Trimming cost V 2 bases and J 3 bases, with 7 bases left between them. Germline loops: CDR1 MNHEY, CDR2 SMNVEV (reference sequence). CDR3 amino acids: CASSLLGKETQYF. The CDR3 region has the DNA TGTGCCAGCAGTTTACTAGGAAAAGAGACCCAGTACTTC.

This clonotype was seen many times. This chain connects TRBV4-2 to TRBJ2-7, with a possible D match to TRBD2 (6 bases). Germline values: CDR1 LGHNA, CDR2 YNFKEQ. This CDR3 comprises 16 residues. The ends were cut back, 1 base at V and 1 base at J, with 14 bases in the middle. The CDR3 loop is CASSQATGGRSYEQYF. In nucleotides, the CDR3 is TGTGCCAGCAGCCAAGCGACCGGGGGAAGGTCCTACGAGCAGTACTTC.

The CDR3 protein is CASSNRQFGDTQYF. CDR3 in DNA: TGTGCCAGCAGCAATAGACAGTTTGGGGATACGCAGTATTTT. This chain uses TRBV6-2 or TRBV6-3 with TRBJ2-3; possible D gene TRBD1, 5 bases. The CDR3 consists of 14 residues. Trimming shortened V by 6 bases and J by 6 bases, and 16 bases separated the two germline ends. Germline lookup yields CDR1 MNHEY and CDR2 SVGEGT.

The chain joins TRBV18 to TRBJ2-3, with 12 bases fitting TRBD1. Germline V CDR1 and CDR2: KGHSH, LQKENI. With 2 bases clipped from V and 4 bases from J, the junction kept 7 bases outside the gene matches. The CDR3 spans 17 residues. The CDR3 DNA follows: TGTGCCAGCTCACCAAGGGACAGGGGGCCGATCGCAGATACGCAGTATTTT. Its protein product is CASSPRDRGPIADTQYF.

This clonotype was recorded once. The chain carries TRBV6-5 and TRBJ1-1, with 7 bases fitting TRBD1. This CDR3 is built from 16 residues. The germline gives CDR1 MNHEY, CDR2 SVGAGI. J was trimmed by 0 bases and V by 1 base; bases with no gene match: 5. The CDR3 here is CASSYYRGILNTEAFF. The CDR3 DNA is TGTGCCAGCAGTTACTACAGGGGAATACTGAACACTGAAGCTTTCTTT.